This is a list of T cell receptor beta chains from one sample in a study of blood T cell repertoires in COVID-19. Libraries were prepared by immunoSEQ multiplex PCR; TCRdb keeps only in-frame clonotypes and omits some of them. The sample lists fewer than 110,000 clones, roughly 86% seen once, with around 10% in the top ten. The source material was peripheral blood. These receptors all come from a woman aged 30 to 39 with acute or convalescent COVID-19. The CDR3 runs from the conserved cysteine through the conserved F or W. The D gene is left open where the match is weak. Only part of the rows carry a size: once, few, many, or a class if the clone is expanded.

DNA: TGTGCCAGTAGTTCTGGTCCAGGTGTTAATTCACCCCTCCACTTT
CDR3: CASSSGPGVNSPLHF
V: TRBV19
size: .
D: .
J: TRBJ1-6

DNA: TGTGCCAGCAGCATCAGGACAGGTGAAGCTTTCTTT
CDR3: CASSIRTGEAFF
V: TRBV7-2
size: .
D: TRBD1
J: TRBJ1-1

DNA: TGTGCCACCAGTGACCTAGCGGGGGGGCCCAAGGGGAATGAGCAGTTCTTC
CDR3: CATSDLAGGPKGNEQFF
V: TRBV24-1
size: .
D: TRBD2
J: TRBJ2-1

DNA: TGCGCCAGCAGCCAAGGGGGAAGGGGGCGATCTACTGGAAACACCATATATTTT
CDR3: CASSQGGRGRSTGNTIYF
V: TRBV4-1
size: .
D: TRBD1
J: TRBJ1-3

DNA: TGCGCCAGCAGCTTGGCGGCTAGCGGGGCAGAGCAGTACTTC
CDR3: CASSLAASGAEQYF
V: TRBV5-1
size: .
D: TRBD2
J: TRBJ2-7

DNA: TGTGCCAGCAGGTCGGGGGGGGCCTACACCGGGGAGCTGTTTTTT
CDR3: CASRSGGAYTGELFF
V: TRBV27
size: .
D: TRBD2
J: TRBJ2-2

DNA: TGTGCCAGCAGTCCCGCAGGGGTGAGCACTGAAGCTTTCTTT
CDR3: CASSPAGVSTEAFF
V: TRBV6-5
size: .
D: .
J: TRBJ1-1

DNA: TGTGCCAGCGGCCTGCGGGCAGGGGGGAAAGGCGAGCAGTACTTC
CDR3: CASGLRAGGKGEQYF
V: TRBV28
size: .
D: .
J: TRBJ2-7

DNA: TGTGCCAGCAGTGAAGGGCAGGGGGTGACTGGGGAGCTGTTTTTT
CDR3: CASSEGQGVTGELFF
V: TRBV2
size: many
D: TRBD1
J: TRBJ2-2

DNA: TGTGCCAGCAGCCCTACCAGGATGCAGGAGGGTGGTAACTATGGCTACACCTTC
CDR3: CASSPTRMQEGGNYGYTF
V: TRBV21-1
size: .
D: .
J: TRBJ1-2

DNA: TGTGCCAGCGCAGGGGACAACTATGGCTACACCTTC
CDR3: CASAGDNYGYTF
V: TRBV2
size: .
D: .
J: TRBJ1-2

DNA: TGTGCCAGCAGCCAAAAACTGGGGCAGGGCGTTGAAAAACTGTTTTTT
CDR3: CASSQKLGQGVEKLFF
V: TRBV3-1/TRBV3-2
size: .
D: .
J: TRBJ1-4

DNA: TGTGCCAGCAGCTTAGATGGGACTAGTCCGGGGTTTGAGCAGTTCTTC
CDR3: CASSLDGTSPGFEQFF
V: TRBV7-3
size: .
D: TRBD2
J: TRBJ2-1

DNA: TGTGCCAGCAGCTTGGGGACACGCACTAACTATGGCTACACCTTC
CDR3: CASSLGTRTNYGYTF
V: TRBV5-6
size: once
D: .
J: TRBJ1-2

DNA: TGTGCCAGCAGCTTAGAACAGGGGGCGGGGAACACTGAAGCTTTCTTT
CDR3: CASSLEQGAGNTEAFF
V: TRBV28
size: .
D: TRBD1
J: TRBJ1-1

DNA: TGTGCCAGCAGTCGGTTGACAGAACCCTCTGGAAACACCATATATTTT
CDR3: CASSRLTEPSGNTIYF
V: TRBV9
size: .
D: .
J: TRBJ1-3

DNA: TGTGCCAGCAGCCCCCCGGGGCGGGATAATGAAAAACTGTTTTTT
CDR3: CASSPPGRDNEKLFF
V: TRBV3-1/TRBV3-2
size: .
D: .
J: TRBJ1-4

DNA: TGTGCCAGCAGTCCGGGACAGAGACCTTACGAGCAGTACTTC
CDR3: CASSPGQRPYEQYF
V: TRBV6-5
size: .
D: TRBD1
J: TRBJ2-7

DNA: TGTGCCAGTAATAGCAGGGACAGATTAACCTATGGCTACACCTTC
CDR3: CASNSRDRLTYGYTF
V: TRBV19
size: .
D: TRBD1
J: TRBJ1-2

DNA: TGTGCCAGCAGCTTACCCCTGACAGGGTCTGGCTACACCTTC
CDR3: CASSLPLTGSGYTF
V: TRBV7-9
size: .
D: TRBD1
J: TRBJ1-2

DNA: TGTGCCAGCAGCTTATATAGTGAACAGGATACGCAGTATTTT
CDR3: CASSLYSEQDTQYF
V: TRBV7-3
size: .
D: .
J: TRBJ2-3

DNA: TGTGCCAGCAGCCTCGGACAGAGAAAATATGGCTACACCTTC
CDR3: CASSLGQRKYGYTF
V: TRBV7-2
size: once
D: .
J: TRBJ1-2

DNA: TGTGCCAGCAGCTTAGGGGGGCTTTACTCCTACGAGCAGTACTTC
CDR3: CASSLGGLYSYEQYF
V: TRBV7-6
size: .
D: .
J: TRBJ2-7

DNA: TGCAGTGCTAGTGTCGGGGAGCGTCAGCCCCAGCATTTT
CDR3: CSASVGERQPQHF
V: TRBV20-1
size: .
D: .
J: TRBJ1-5

DNA: TGTGCCAGCAGCAGAGGCTCCGCCATGGGAAACACCATATATTTT
CDR3: CASSRGSAMGNTIYF
V: TRBV6-5
size: .
D: .
J: TRBJ1-3

DNA: TGTGCCAGCAGTGGGGCAGGGTACACCGGGGAGCTGTTTTTT
CDR3: CASSGAGYTGELFF
V: TRBV6-1
size: .
D: .
J: TRBJ2-2

DNA: TGCAGCGTTGGGACAGGGTATACCGGGGAGCTGTTTTTT
CDR3: CSVGTGYTGELFF
V: TRBV29-1
size: .
D: TRBD1
J: TRBJ2-2

DNA: TGTGCCAGCAGCTTGGGACAGCACACTGAAGCTTTCTTT
CDR3: CASSLGQHTEAFF
V: TRBV7-9
size: .
D: TRBD1
J: TRBJ1-1

DNA: TGTGCCAGCAGCTTAGAGCAGGGGGCAGCCTACGAGCAGTACTTC
CDR3: CASSLEQGAAYEQYF
V: TRBV7-8
size: .
D: TRBD1
J: TRBJ2-7

DNA: TGTGCCAGCAGCTCCCAGGGAACCTATGGCTACACCTTC
CDR3: CASSSQGTYGYTF
V: TRBV11-3
size: .
D: .
J: TRBJ1-2

DNA: TGCGCCAGCGACAGGGTAAGTCGAACTGAAGCTTTCTTT
CDR3: CASDRVSRTEAFF
V: TRBV5-1
size: .
D: TRBD1
J: TRBJ1-1

DNA: TGCGCCAGCAGTGTCTCCCCCGGGTCGAGGTCGCAGTTCTTC
CDR3: CASSVSPGSRSQFF
V: TRBV10-1
size: .
D: .
J: TRBJ2-1

DNA: TGTGCCAGCCGCTGGGGGGACAGGGACACTGAAGCTTTCTTT
CDR3: CASRWGDRDTEAFF
V: TRBV7-9
size: once
D: TRBD1
J: TRBJ1-1

DNA: TGTGCCAGCAGCTCCCGGCGGACTGAAGCTTTCTTT
CDR3: CASSSRRTEAFF
V: TRBV5-6
size: .
D: .
J: TRBJ1-1

DNA: TGTGCCAGCAGCTTATCGCGTTTTGTCGTGGAGTACTTC
CDR3: CASSLSRFVVEYF
V: TRBV5-8
size: .
D: .
J: TRBJ2-7

DNA: TGTGCCAGCAGTTACGGGACAGGGGGCGTAGATACGCAGTATTTT
CDR3: CASSYGTGGVDTQYF
V: TRBV6-5
size: .
D: TRBD1
J: TRBJ2-3

DNA: TGTGCCAGCAGTGACGACATTAACTATGGCTACACCTTC
CDR3: CASSDDINYGYTF
V: TRBV6-1
size: .
D: .
J: TRBJ1-2

DNA: TGTGCCGTCTACAGCACAGCCAGACAGAACTATGGCTACACCTTC
CDR3: CAVYSTARQNYGYTF
V: TRBV30
size: .
D: .
J: TRBJ1-2

DNA: TGCGCCAGCAGCTCTACCAACTACGAGCAGTACTTC
CDR3: CASSSTNYEQYF
V: TRBV5-1
size: .
D: .
J: TRBJ2-7

DNA: TGTGCCAGCAGCTTAAACCCGACAGGGTTTGGGTATTCACCCCTCCACTTT
CDR3: CASSLNPTGFGYSPLHF
V: TRBV5-5
size: .
D: TRBD1
J: TRBJ1-6

DNA: TGTGCCAGCAGCTTAGGGGCAGCCCTTGGCTACACCTTC
CDR3: CASSLGAALGYTF
V: TRBV7-6
size: .
D: .
J: TRBJ1-2